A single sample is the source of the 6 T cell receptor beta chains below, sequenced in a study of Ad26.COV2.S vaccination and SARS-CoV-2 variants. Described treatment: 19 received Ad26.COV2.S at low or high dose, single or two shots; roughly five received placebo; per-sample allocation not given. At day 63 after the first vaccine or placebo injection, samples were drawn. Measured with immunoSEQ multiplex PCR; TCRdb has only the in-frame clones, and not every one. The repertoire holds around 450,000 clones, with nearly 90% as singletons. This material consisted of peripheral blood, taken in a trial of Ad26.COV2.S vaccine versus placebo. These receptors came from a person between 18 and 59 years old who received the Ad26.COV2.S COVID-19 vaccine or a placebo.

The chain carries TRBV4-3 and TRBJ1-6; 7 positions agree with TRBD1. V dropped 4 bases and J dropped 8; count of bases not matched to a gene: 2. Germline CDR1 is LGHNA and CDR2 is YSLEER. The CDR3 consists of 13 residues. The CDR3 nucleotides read TGCGCCAGCAGCCTTACAGGGGATTCACCCCTCCACTTT. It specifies CASSLTGDSPLHF.

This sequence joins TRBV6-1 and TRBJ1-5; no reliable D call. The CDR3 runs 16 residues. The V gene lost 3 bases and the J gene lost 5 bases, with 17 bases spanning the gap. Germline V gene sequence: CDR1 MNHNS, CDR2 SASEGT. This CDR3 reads CASSDPTLRRYQPQHF. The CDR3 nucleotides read TGTGCCAGCAGTGACCCGACCCTAAGGAGGTATCAGCCCCAGCATTTT.

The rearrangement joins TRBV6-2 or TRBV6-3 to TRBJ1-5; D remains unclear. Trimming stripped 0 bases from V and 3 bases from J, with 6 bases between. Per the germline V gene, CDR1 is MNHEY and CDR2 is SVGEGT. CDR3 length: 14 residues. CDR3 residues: CASSYSRINQPQHF. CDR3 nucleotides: TGTGCCAGCAGTTACTCACGGATCAATCAGCCCCAGCATTTT.

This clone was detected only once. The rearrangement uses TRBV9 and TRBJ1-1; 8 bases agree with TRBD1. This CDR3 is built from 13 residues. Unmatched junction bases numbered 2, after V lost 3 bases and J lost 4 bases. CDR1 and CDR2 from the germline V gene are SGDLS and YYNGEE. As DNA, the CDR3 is TGTGCCAGCAGCGGCAGGGGGCTCACTGAAGCTTTCTTT. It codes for CASSGRGLTEAFF.

CDR3 loop: CASSHRHGQGNSNQPQHF. The CDR3 bases are TGCGCCAGCAGCCATCGACATGGACAGGGGAATAGCAATCAGCCCCAGCATTTT. The chain joins TRBV4-1 to TRBJ1-5; 9 bases agree with TRBD1. CDR3 length: 18 amino acids. The germline CDR1 and CDR2 sequences are MGHRA and YSYEKL. The J segment lost 0 bases and the V segment lost 3 bases, leaving 9 bases of the junction unmatched.

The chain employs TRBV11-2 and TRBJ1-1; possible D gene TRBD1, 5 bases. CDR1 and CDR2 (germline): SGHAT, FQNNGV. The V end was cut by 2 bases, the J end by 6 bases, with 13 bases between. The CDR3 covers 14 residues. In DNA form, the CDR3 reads TGTGCCAGCAGCTTATTTTGGGGGTCCGCTGAAGCTTTCTTT. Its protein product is CASSLFWGSAEAFF.